This passage covers 15 T cell receptor beta chains from one sample sequenced in a study of T cell responses to AZD1222 COVID-19 vaccine. TCRdb's copy holds only in-frame clones and misses some; the assay was immunoSEQ multiplex PCR. Among roughly 99,000 clones, roughly nine tenths were seen once, and the ten largest hold 4.8%. This sample comprised peripheral blood, obtained 28 days after the second AZD1222 dose. Receptors originate from an adult who received the AZD1222 COVID-19 vaccine.

V gene TRBV11-2 combines with J gene TRBJ2-2, with 7 bases fitting TRBD2. The V segment lost 1 base and the J segment 6 bases; nucleotides outside the gene matches: 2. This CDR3 is 14 amino acids long. The V gene's germline CDR1 is SGHAT and CDR2 FQNNGV. CDR3 sequence (DNA): TGTGCCAGCAGCTTAGTGGGAGGGTCCGGGGAGCTGTTTTTT. Translation: CASSLVGGSGELFF.

The gene calls are TRBV2 and TRBJ2-7; weak D call: TRBD1 (5 bases). CDR3 size: 15 residues. Trimming stripped 8 bases from V and 2 bases from J, with 19 bases between. Germline V CDR1 and CDR2: SNHLY, FYNNEI. In DNA, the CDR3 is TGTGCCAGCGCCGCAGGGCGAAAGGGTACCTACGAGCAGTACTTC. It is translated as CASAAGRKGTYEQYF.

The J gene is TRBJ1-2, the V gene TRBV6-5; D gene uncertain. Germline CDR1 MNHEY, CDR2 SVGAGI. This CDR3 has 12 residues. Trimming removed 5 bases from V and 8 bases from J, with 12 bases in between. DNA of the CDR3: TGTGCCAGCAGTCTCGGTGGAGTCGGCTACACCTTC. It encodes CASSLGGVGYTF.

This chain links TRBV7-2 with TRBJ2-1, with 7 positions matching TRBD1. CDR3 length: 12 residues. The V gene end was trimmed by 3 bases and the J gene end by 15 bases; junction bases not matched to a gene: 8. Germline lookup yields CDR1 SGHTA and CDR2 FQGNSA. Here the CDR3 reads CASSFAGTARFF. For the CDR3, the DNA is TGTGCCAGCAGCTTTGCCGGGACAGCAAGGTTCTTC.

The chain uses TRBV6-1 and TRBJ1-2; tentatively, D is TRBD1 (5 bases). The CDR3 loop spans 15 amino acids. Germline V gene lookup returns CDR1 MNHNS and CDR2 SASEGT. The V gene lost 3 bases and the J gene lost 4 bases, with 15 bases spanning the gap. Here the CDR3 reads CASSDHVTDFYGYTF. The CDR3 region has the DNA TGTGCCAGCAGTGACCATGTGACAGATTTCTATGGCTACACCTTC.

The rearrangement links TRBV5-1 to TRBJ2-2, with D perhaps TRBD2 (7 bases). This CDR3 has 15 residues. V dropped 4 bases and J dropped 3 bases, with 13 bases sitting between them. Germline V lookup: CDR1 SGHRS, CDR2 YFSETQ. This CDR3 is CASSPEGGDTGELFF. CDR3 DNA: TGCGCCAGCAGCCCGGAGGGGGGGGACACCGGGGAGCTGTTTTTT.

V and J are TRBV14 and TRBJ2-2; D not resolved. V was cut by 1 base and J by 0 bases, with 9 bases left in between. Germline-derived CDR1 and CDR2 are SGHDN and FVKESK. This CDR3 is built from 16 residues. The CDR3 is CASSQVDDPNTGELFF. In DNA, the CDR3 is TGTGCCAGCAGCCAAGTGGACGACCCGAACACCGGGGAGCTGTTTTTT. Supplemented by reference TRBV14 and TRBJ2-2, the full variable domain reads EAGVTQFPSHSVIEKGQTVTLRCDPISGHDNLYWYRRVMGKEIKFLLHFVKESKQDESGMPNNRFLAERTGGTYSTLKVQPAELEDSGVYFCASSQVDDPNTGELFFGEGSRLTVL.

The rearrangement uses TRBV5-1 and TRBJ2-7, with 12 bases lining up with TRBD2. The CDR3 runs to 16 residues. V lost 4 bases, J lost 6 bases, and 11 bases stayed unmatched. Germline CDR1 and CDR2: SGHRS and YFSETQ. The chain's CDR3 is CASSRTVASGGAEQYF. The CDR3 nucleotides read TGCGCCAGCAGCCGTACGGTGGCTAGCGGGGGGGCCGAGCAGTACTTC.

The V call is TRBV28, the J call TRBJ1-2, with D unclear. Per germline, CDR1 MDHEN and CDR2 SYDVKM. V was shortened by 1 base and J by 0 bases, with 9 bases between the two germline ends. The CDR3 spans 15 residues. The CDR3 region has the DNA TGTGCCAGCAGTTTATTGCCCAGTTCTAACTATGGCTACACCTTC. It is translated as CASSLLPSSNYGYTF.

CDR3 amino acids: CASSERGTANTGELFF. The DNA for the CDR3 is TGTGCCAGCAGTGAAAGAGGGACTGCGAACACCGGGGAGCTGTTTTTT. V is TRBV2 and J is TRBJ2-2, with a tentative D call TRBD2 (6 bases). CDR3 length equals 16 residues. Per the germline V gene, CDR1 is SNHLY and CDR2 is FYNNEI. V was shortened by 2 bases and J by 0 bases, with 10 bases between the two germline ends.

The chain recombines TRBV20-1 with TRBJ2-7; D is uncertain. V lost 6 bases and J lost 3, with 9 bases in between. Looked up from germline, CDR1 is DFQATT and CDR2 is SNEGSKA (reference sequence). The CDR3 spans 11 residues. CDR3 amino acids: CSASRNYEQYF. As DNA, the CDR3 is TGCAGTGCCAGCCGGAACTACGAGCAGTACTTC.

This clone appeared a single time. This chain joins TRBV2 and TRBJ2-7; 7 positions match TRBD1. V lost 6 bases to trimming and J lost 0 bases; unmatched junction nucleotides: 17. Per the germline V gene, CDR1 is SNHLY and CDR2 is FYNNEI. CDR3 length: 18 residues. CDR3 nucleotides: TGTGCCAGCAGGGGGGTATGGACAGGTCGTGGCAGCTCCTACGAGCAGTACTTC. It yields the protein CASRGVWTGRGSSYEQYF. The entire variable domain, with the rest obtained from reference TRBV2 and TRBJ2-7, is as follows: EPEVTQTPSHQVTQMGQEVILRCVPISNHLYFYWYRQILGQKVEFLVSFYNNEISEKSEIFDDQFSVERPDGSNFTLKIRSTKLEDSAMYFCASRGVWTGRGSSYEQYFGPGTRLTVT.

The chain has TRBV7-8 and TRBJ1-2; 7 bases line up with TRBD1. The CDR3 is 15 residues long. Germline CDR1 reads SGHVS; CDR2 reads FQNEAQ. V trimming: 7 bases; J trimming: 8 bases; junction bases outside the gene matches: 16. CDR3 amino acids: CASTPGQPQFWGYTF. CDR3 in DNA: TGTGCCAGCACACCGGGACAGCCTCAGTTCTGGGGCTACACCTTC.

The V and J genes are TRBV5-5 and TRBJ1-5; D is undetermined. V dropped 0 bases and J dropped 0 bases, with 10 bases sitting between them. The CDR3 has 16 residues. CDR1 and CDR2 from the germline V gene are SGHKS and YYEKEE (reference sequence). The CDR3 bases are TGTGCCAGCAGCTTGGGTTCCTCTCTTAGCAATCAGCCCCAGCATTTT. It is translated as CASSLGSSLSNQPQHF.

The chain combines TRBV24-1 with TRBJ2-2; the D gene is possibly TRBD2 (5 bases). V gave up 5 bases and J gave up 5 bases, with 14 bases separating them. The germline V gene has CDR1 KGHDR and CDR2 SFDVKD. The CDR3 has 15 amino acids. CDR3 sequence: CATSALPRGTGELFF. The DNA of the CDR3 is TGTGCCACCAGTGCCCTCCCCCGGGGAACCGGGGAGCTGTTTTTT.